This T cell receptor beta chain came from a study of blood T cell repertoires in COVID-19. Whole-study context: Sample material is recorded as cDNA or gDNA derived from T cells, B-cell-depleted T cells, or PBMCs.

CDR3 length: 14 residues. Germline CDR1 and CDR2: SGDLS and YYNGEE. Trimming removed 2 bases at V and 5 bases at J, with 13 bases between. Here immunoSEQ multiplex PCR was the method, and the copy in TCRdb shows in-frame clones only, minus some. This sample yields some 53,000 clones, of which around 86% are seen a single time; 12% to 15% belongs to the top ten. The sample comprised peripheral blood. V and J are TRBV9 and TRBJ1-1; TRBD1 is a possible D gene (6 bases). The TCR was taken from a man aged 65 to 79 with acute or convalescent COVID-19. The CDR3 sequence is CASSVNREGTEAFF. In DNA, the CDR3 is TGTGCCAGCAGCGTTAACAGGGAAGGGACTGAAGCTTTCTTT. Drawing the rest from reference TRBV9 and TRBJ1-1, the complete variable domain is DSGVTQTPKHLITATGQRVTLRCSPRSGDLSVYWYQQSLDQGLQFLIQYYNGEERAKGNILERFSAQQFPDLHSELNLSSLELGDSALYFCASSVNREGTEAFFGQGTRLTVV.